The entry below describes one T cell receptor beta chain. Its cognate antigen is unknown. This CDR3 is 15 amino acids long. Looked up from germline, CDR1 is SGHDT and CDR2 is YYEEEE. The ends lost 0 bases at V and 6 bases at J; junction bases unmatched: 2. Here immunoSEQ multiplex PCR was the method, and the copy in TCRdb shows in-frame clones only, minus some. The sample yields some 170,000 clones, over 85% seen once. The data originate from a study of T cell responses to AZD1222 COVID-19 vaccine. Notes on the study in general: As reported, nearly half of all spike-specific TCRs target variant regions that are unmutated. The study sampled repertoires only after the peak T cell response. Spike regions recognized by vaccine-associated CD4 TCRs spanned the protein, led by 160-218 and 743-854. Seropositive AZD1222 recipients at baseline numbered only 6 or 7.

Source: peripheral blood, taken on day 0 of AZD1222 vaccination. The sequence was collected from an adult in good health. The chain has TRBV5-6 and TRBJ1-4; 10 bases map to TRBD1. The CDR3 loop reads CASSLGGTGDEKLFF. CDR3 in DNA: TGTGCCAGCAGCTTGGGAGGGACAGGGGATGAAAAACTGTTTTTT.